This T cell receptor (beta chain) is drawn from a study of blood T cell repertoires in COVID-19. Whole-study context: Two consecutive negative NP/OP PCR tests, clearance, or resolved symptoms defined Cohort 3 recovery.

There are 13 residues in the CDR3. Germline V gives CDR1 KGHSH, CDR2 LQKENI. The V segment lost 6 bases and the J segment 4 bases; nucleotides outside the gene matches: 4. The method was immunoSEQ multiplex PCR; TCRdb's version includes in-frame clones alone and lacks a portion of them. The top ten hold about 4% of the sample, which has about 140,000 clones, about 87% seen once. Source material: PBMCs or T cells enriched from blood (not recorded which). The chain joins TRBV18 to TRBJ2-7, with 9 nucleotides matching TRBD1. The sequence derives from a man aged 45 to 65 in a cohort exposed to, infected with or recovered from COVID-19 (not recorded which). CDR3: CASSGQGKYEQYF. CDR3 bases: TGTGCCAGCTCCGGACAGGGGAAATACGAGCAGTACTTC.